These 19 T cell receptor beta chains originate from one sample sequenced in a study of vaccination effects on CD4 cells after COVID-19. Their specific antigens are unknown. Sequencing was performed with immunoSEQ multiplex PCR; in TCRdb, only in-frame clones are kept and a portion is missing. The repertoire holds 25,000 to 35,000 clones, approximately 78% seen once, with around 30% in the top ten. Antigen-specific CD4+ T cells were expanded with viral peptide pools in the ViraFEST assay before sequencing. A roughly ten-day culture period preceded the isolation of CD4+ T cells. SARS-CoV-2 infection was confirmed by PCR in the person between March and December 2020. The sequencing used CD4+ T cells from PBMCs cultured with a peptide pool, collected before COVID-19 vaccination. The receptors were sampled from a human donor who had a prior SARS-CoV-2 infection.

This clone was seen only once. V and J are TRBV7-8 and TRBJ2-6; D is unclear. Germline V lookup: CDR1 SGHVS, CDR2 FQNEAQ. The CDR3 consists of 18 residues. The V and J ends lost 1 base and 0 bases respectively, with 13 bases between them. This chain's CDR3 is CASSLVTTTSSGANVLTF. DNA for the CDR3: TGTGCCAGCAGCTTAGTTACTACCACCTCCTCTGGGGCCAACGTCCTGACTTTC.

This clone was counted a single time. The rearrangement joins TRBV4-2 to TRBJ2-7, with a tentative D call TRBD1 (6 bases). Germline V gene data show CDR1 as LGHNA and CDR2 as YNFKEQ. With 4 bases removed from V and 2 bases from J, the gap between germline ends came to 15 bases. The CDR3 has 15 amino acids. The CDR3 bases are TGTGCCAGCAGCCCTCAACAGGGCGTTACCTACGAGCAGTACTTC. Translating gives CASSPQQGVTYEQYF.

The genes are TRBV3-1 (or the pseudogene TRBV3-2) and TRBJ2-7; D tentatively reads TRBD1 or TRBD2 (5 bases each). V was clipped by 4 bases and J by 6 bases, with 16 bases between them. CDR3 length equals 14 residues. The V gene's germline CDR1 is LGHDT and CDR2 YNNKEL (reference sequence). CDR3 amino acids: CASSPGSAGTEQYF. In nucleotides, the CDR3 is TGTGCCAGCAGCCCGGGCTCGGCAGGGACCGAGCAGTACTTC.

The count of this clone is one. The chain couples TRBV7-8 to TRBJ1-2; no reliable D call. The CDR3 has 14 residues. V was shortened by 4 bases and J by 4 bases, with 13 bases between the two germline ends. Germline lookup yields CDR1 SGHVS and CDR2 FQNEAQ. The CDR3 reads CASSSPGRGYGYTF. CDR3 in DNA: TGTGCCAGCAGCTCCCCTGGTCGGGGCTATGGCTACACCTTC.

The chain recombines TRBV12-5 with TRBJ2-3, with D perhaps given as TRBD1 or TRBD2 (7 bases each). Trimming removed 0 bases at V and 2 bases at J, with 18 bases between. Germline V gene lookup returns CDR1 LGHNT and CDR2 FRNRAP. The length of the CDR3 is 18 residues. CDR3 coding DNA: TGTGCTAGTGGTTTGGTTTGGAGCAGGGGGGGGAACACAGATACGCAGTATTTT. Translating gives CASGLVWSRGGNTDTQYF. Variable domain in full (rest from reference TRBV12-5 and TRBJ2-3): DARVTQTPRHKVTEMGQEVTMRCQPILGHNTVFWYRQTMMQGLELLAYFRNRAPLDDSGMPKDRFSAEMPDATLATLKIQPSEPRDSAVYFCASGLVWSRGGNTDTQYFGPGTRLTVL.

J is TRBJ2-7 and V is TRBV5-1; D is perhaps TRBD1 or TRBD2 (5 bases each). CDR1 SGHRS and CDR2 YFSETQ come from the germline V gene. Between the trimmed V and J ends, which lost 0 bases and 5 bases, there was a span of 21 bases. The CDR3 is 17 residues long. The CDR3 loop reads CASSLGPTVRGRDEQYF. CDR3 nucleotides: TGCGCCAGCAGCTTGGGGCCGACTGTGAGGGGCCGAGACGAGCAGTACTTC.

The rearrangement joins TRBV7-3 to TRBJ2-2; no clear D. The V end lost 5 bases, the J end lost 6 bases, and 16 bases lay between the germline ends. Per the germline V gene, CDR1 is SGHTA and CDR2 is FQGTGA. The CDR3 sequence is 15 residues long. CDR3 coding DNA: TGTGCCAGCAGCCTCGTCGGGTATCGCCCCGGGGAGCTGTTTTTT. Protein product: CASSLVGYRPGELFF.

This CDR3 reads CSASRFGQGYEQYF. The CDR3 region has the DNA TGCAGTGCTAGTAGGTTCGGACAGGGTTACGAGCAGTACTTC. The J gene is TRBJ2-7, the V gene TRBV20-1; 8 nucleotides align to TRBD1. The CDR3 is 14 amino acids. The junction had 8 bases not matched to a gene; V was cut back by 3 bases and J by 4 bases. Germline V gene sequence: CDR1 DFQATT, CDR2 SNEGSKA (reference sequence).

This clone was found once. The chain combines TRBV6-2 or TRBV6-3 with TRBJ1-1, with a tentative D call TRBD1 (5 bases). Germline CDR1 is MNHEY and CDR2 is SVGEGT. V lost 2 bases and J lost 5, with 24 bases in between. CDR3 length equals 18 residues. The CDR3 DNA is TGTGCCAGCAGTTACACAATAGCGAATTCGGGGGTCAGAACTGAAGCTTTCTTT. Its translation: CASSYTIANSGVRTEAFF.

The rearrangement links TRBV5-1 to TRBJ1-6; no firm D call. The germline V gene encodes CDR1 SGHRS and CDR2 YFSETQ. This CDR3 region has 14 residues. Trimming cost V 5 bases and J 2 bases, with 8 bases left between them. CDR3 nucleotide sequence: TGCGCCAGCAGTTCCGGGACCTATAATTCACCCCTCCACTTT. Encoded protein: CASSSGTYNSPLHF.

CDR3: CASSLGGARGNTIYF. As DNA, the CDR3 is TGTGCCAGCAGCTTGGGTGGGGCGCGTGGAAACACCATATATTTT. V is TRBV5-4 and J is TRBJ1-3; tentative D call: TRBD1 (5 bases). This CDR3 region has 15 residues. Trimming pared 0 bases from V and 3 bases from J, leaving 10 bases between. In germline, CDR1 is SGHNT, CDR2 YYREEE (reference sequence).

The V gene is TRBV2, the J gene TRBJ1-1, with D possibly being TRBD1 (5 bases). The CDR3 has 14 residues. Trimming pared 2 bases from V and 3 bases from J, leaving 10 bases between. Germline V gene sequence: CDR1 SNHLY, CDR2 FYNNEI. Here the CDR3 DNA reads TGTGCCAGCAGTGAAACCCGGGACGACACTGAAGCTTTCTTT. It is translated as CASSETRDDTEAFF.

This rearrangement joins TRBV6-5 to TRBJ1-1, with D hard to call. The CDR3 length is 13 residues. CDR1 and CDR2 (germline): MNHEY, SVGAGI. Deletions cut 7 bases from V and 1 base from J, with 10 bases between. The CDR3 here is CASNPTRNTEAFF. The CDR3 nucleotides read TGTGCCAGCAACCCAACGAGGAACACTGAAGCTTTCTTT.

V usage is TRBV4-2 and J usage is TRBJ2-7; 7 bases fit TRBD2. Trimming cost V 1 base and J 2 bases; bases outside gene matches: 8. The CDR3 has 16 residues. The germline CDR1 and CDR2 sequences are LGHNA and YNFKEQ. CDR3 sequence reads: CASSQALTSVAYEQYF. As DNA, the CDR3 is TGTGCCAGCAGCCAAGCCCTAACTAGCGTTGCCTACGAGCAGTACTTC.

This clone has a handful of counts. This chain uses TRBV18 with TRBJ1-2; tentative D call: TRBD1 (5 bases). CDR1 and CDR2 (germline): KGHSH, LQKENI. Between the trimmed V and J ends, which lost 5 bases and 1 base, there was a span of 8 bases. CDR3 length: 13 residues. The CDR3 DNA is TGTGCCAGCTCATCGGGGCGTAACTATGGCTACACCTTC. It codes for CASSSGRNYGYTF.

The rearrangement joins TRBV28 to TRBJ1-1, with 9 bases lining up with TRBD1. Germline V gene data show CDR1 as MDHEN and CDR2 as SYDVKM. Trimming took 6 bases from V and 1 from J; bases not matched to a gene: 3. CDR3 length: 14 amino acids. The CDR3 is CASRKQGANTEAFF. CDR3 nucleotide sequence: TGTGCCAGCAGAAAACAGGGGGCGAACACTGAAGCTTTCTTT.

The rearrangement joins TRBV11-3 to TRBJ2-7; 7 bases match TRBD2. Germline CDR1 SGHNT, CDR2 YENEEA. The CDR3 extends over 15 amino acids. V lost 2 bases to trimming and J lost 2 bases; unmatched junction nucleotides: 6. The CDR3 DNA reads TGTGCCAGCAGCTTACAGGGAGGGTTCACCTACGAGCAGTACTTC. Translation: CASSLQGGFTYEQYF.

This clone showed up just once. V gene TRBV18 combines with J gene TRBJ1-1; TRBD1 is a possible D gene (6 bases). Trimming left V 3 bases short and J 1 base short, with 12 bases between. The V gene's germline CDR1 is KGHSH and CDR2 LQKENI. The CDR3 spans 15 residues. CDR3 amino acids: CASSPTTGPNTEAFF. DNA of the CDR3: TGTGCCAGCTCACCTACGACAGGCCCGAACACTGAAGCTTTCTTT.

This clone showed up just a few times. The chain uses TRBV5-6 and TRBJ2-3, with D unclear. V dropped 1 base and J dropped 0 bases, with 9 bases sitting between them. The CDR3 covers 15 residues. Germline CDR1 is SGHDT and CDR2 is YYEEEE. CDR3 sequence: CASSLPPWSTDTQYF. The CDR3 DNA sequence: TGTGCCAGCAGCTTGCCTCCGTGGAGCACAGATACGCAGTATTTT.